These 3 T cell receptor beta chains originate from one sample sequenced in a study of blood T cells in healthy people across ages. Then a second PCR, running about 6 to 11 cycles, was carried out with a sample-barcoded 5' primer and a J-beta primer mix. From the 5' RACE reads, TCRdb called clonotypes with MiXCR, one entry per CDR3 protein. The table includes 1.5 million to 2 million distinct CDR3 sequences, roughly 27% detected once. Sequenced sample: blood. The receptors derive from a woman aged 25 to 39 in good health.

This clonotype was seen at least ten times. The chain couples TRBV6-6 to TRBJ2-5; TRBD2 matches at 10 bases. With V trimmed by 0 bases and J by 1 base, 8 bases remained unmatched. The CDR3 has 18 residues. CDR1 MNHNY and CDR2 SVGAGI come from the germline V gene (reference sequence). This chain's CDR3 is CASSYSSSGRASQETQYF. In DNA form, the CDR3 reads TGTGCCAGCAGTTACTCGTCCAGCGGGAGGGCGTCCCAAGAGACCCAGTACTTC.

The rearrangement uses TRBV5-1 and TRBJ1-5, with TRBD1 as a possible D gene (5 bases). The CDR3 sequence is 16 residues long. V lost 0 bases and J lost 3, with 13 bases in between. In germline, CDR1 is SGHRS, CDR2 YFSETQ. CDR3: CASSLGTRGPNQPQHF. CDR3 in DNA: TGCGCCAGCAGCTTGGGTACAAGGGGACCCAATCAGCCCCAGCATTTT.

This clonotype was counted between two and nine times. The J gene is TRBJ2-1, the V gene TRBV7-3, with D possibly called TRBD1 or TRBD2 (5 bases each). With 3 bases removed from V and 8 bases from J, the gap between germline ends came to 20 bases. This CDR3 contains 16 residues. Germline V gives CDR1 SGHTA, CDR2 FQGTGA. CDR3 region: CASSFRGAAPSDEQFF. Here the CDR3 DNA reads TGTGCCAGCAGCTTCCGAGGGGCAGCACCGAGCGATGAGCAGTTCTTC.